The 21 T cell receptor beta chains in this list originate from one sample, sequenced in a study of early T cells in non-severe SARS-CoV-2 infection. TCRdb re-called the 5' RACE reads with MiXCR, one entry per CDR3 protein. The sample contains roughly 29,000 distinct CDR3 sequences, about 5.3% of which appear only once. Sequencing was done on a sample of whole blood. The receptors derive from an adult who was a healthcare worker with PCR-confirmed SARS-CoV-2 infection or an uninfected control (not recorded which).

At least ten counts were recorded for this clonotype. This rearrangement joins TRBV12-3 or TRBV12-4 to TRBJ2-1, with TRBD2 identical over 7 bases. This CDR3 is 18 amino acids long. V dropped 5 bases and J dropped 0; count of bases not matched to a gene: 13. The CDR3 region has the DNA TGTGCCAGCAGTGGTGTAGCGGGCTCTTCAAACTCCTACAATGAGCAGTTCTTC. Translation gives CASSGVAGSSNSYNEQFF.

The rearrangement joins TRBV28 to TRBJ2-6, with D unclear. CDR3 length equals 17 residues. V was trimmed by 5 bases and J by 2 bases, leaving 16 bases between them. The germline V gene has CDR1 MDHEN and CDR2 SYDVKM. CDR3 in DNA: TGTGCCAGCAGTCAAGACACCCCGGGTACTGGGGCCAACGTCCTGACTTTC. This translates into CASSQDTPGTGANVLTF. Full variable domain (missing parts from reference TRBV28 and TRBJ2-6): DVKVTQSSRYLVKRTGEKVFLECVQDMDHENMFWYRQDPGLGLRLIYFSYDVKMKEKGDIPEGYSVSREKKERFSLILESASTNQTSMYLCASSQDTPGTGANVLTFGAGSRLTVL.

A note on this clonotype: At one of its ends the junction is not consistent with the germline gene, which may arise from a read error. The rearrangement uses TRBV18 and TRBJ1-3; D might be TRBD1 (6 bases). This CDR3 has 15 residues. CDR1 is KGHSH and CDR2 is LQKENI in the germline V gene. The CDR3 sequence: CASSPTGISGNTVYF. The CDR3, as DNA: TGTGCCAGCTCACCTACAGGGATCTCTGGAAACACCGTATATTTT. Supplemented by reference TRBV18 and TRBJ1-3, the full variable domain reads NAGVMQNPRHLVRRRGQEARLRCSPMKGHSHVYWYRQLPEEGLKFMVYLQKENIIDESGMPKERFSAEFPKEGPSILRIQQVVRGDSAAYFCASSPTGISGNTVYFGEGSWLTVV.

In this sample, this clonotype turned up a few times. CDR3 bases: TGTGCCAGCAGTTTAGAAGGGCCGGCGCAGTATTTT. Its protein is CASSLEGPAQYF. The rearrangement joins TRBV12-3 or TRBV12-4 to TRBJ2-3; no clear D gene. The V and J ends lost 1 base and 10 bases respectively, with 9 bases between them. The CDR3 totals 12 residues.

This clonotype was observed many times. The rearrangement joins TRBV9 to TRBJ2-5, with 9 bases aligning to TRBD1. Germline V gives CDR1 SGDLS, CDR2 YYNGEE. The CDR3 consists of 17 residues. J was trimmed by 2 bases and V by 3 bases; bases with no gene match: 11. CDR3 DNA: TGTGCCAGCAGCGGAGGGAGGAGGACAGGGGCACAAGAGACCCAGTACTTC. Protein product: CASSGGRRTGAQETQYF.

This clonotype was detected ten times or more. CDR3 coding DNA: TGTGCCAGCAGCTCGACAGGTGCTTGGGAAAAACTGTTTTTT. Its translation: CASSSTGAWEKLFF. The rearrangement uses TRBV7-2 and TRBJ1-4, with a possible D match to TRBD1 (6 bases). The germline gives CDR1 SGHTA, CDR2 FQGNSA. This CDR3 is built from 14 residues. V dropped 4 bases and J dropped 8 bases, with 14 bases sitting between them.

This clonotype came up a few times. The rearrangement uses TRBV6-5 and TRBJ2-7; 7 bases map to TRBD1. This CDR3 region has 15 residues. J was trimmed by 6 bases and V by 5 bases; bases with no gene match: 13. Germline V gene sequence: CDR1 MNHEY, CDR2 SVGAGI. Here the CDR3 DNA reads TGTGCCAGCAGTCAATCACAGGGGCCCCCTTCCGAGCAGTACTTC. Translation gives CASSQSQGPPSEQYF.

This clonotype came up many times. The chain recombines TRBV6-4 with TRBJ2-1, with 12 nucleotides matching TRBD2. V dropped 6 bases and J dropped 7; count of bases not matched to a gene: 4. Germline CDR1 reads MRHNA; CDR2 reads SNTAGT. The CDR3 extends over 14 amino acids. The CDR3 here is CASSETSGSNEQFF. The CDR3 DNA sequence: TGTGCCAGCAGCGAGACTAGCGGGAGTAATGAGCAGTTCTTC.

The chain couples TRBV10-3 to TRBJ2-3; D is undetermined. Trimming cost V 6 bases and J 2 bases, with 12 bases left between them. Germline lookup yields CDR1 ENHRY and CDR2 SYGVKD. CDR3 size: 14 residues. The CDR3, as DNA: TGTGCCATCAGACCGACTCTTCTCACAGATACGCAGTATTTT. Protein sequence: CAIRPTLLTDTQYF.

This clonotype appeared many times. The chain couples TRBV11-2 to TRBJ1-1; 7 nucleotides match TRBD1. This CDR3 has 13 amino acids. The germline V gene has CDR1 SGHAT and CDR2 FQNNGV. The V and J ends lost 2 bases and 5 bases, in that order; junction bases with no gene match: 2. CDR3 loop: CASSLIQGTEAFF. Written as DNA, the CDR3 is TGTGCCAGCAGCTTAATACAGGGGACTGAAGCTTTCTTT.

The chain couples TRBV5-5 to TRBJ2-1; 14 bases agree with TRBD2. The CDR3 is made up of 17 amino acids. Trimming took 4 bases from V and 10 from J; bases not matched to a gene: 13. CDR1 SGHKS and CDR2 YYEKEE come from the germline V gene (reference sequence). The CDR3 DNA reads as TGTGCCAGCAGCATGTTGGGGGGACTAGCGGGAGCTGGGGAGCAGTTCTTC. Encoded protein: CASSMLGGLAGAGEQFF. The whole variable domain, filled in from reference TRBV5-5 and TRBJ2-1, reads DAGVTQSPTHLIKTRGQQVTLRCSPISGHKSVSWYQQVLGQGPQFIFQYYEKEERGRGNFPDRFSARQFPNYSSELNVNALLLGDSALYLCASSMLGGLAGAGEQFFGPGTRLTVL.

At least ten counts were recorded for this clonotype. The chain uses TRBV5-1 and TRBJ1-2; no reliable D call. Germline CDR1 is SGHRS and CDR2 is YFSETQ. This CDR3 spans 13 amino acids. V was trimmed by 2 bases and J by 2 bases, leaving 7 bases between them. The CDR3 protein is CASSFGSNYGYTF. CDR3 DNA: TGCGCCAGCAGCTTTGGCAGCAACTATGGCTACACCTTC.

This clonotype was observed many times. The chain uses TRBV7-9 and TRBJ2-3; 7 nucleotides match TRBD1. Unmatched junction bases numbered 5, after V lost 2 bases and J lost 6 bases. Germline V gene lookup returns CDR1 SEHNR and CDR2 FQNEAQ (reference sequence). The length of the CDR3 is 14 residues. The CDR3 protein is CASSLRAQGDTQYF. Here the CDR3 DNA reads TGTGCCAGCAGCTTAAGGGCACAGGGGGATACGCAGTATTTT. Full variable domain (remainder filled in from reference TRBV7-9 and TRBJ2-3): DTGVSQNPRHKITKRGQNVTFRCDPISEHNRLYWYRQTLGQGPEFLTYFQNEAQLEKSRLLSDRFSAERPKGSFSTLEIQRTEQGDSAMYLCASSLRAQGDTQYFGPGTRLTVL.

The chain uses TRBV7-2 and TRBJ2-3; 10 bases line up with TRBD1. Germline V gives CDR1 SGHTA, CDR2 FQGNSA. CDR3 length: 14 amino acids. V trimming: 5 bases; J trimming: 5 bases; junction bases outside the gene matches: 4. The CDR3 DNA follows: TGTGCCAGCAGCGACAGGGGGCTGAGAGATACGCAGTATTTT. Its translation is CASSDRGLRDTQYF.

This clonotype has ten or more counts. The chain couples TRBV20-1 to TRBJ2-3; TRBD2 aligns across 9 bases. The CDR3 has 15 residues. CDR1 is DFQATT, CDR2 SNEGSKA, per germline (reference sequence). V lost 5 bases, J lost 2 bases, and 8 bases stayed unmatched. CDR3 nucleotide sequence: TGCAGTGCTCTTTGGCGGGGGGGACCCACAGATACGCAGTATTTT. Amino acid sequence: CSALWRGGPTDTQYF.

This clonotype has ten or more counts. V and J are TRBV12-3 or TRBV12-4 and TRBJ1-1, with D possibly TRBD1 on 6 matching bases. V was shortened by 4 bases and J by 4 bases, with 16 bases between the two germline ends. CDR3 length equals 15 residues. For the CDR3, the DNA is TGTGCCAGCAGTTACCATAACAGGGTCGGCACTGAAGCTTTCTTT. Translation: CASSYHNRVGTEAFF.

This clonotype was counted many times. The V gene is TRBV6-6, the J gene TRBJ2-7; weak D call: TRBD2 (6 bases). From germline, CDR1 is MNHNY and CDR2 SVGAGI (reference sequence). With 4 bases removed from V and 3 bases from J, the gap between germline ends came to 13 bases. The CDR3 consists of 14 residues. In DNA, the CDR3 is TGTGCCAGCAGTTCCGGATGGGGGGACTACGAGCAGTACTTC. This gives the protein CASSSGWGDYEQYF.

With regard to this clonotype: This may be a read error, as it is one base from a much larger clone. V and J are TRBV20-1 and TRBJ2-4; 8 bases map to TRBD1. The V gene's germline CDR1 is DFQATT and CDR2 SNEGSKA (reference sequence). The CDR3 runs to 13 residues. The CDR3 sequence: CSATGGAKNIRYF. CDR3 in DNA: TGCAGTGCCACAGGGGGAGCTAAAAACATTCGGTACTTC.

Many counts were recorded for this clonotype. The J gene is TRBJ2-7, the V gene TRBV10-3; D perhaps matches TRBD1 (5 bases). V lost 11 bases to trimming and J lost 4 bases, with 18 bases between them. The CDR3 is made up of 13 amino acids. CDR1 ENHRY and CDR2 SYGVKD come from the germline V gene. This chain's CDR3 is CASQARVDYEQYF. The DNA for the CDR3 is TGTGCCTCACAGGCCAGGGTCGATTACGAGCAGTACTTC.

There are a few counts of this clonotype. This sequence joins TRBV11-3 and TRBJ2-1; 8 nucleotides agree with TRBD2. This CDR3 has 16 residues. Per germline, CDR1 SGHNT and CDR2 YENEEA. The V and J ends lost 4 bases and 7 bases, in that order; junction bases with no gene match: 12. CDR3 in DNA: TGTGCCAGCAGCTGGAGGAGCGGGAGCTTCAGGAATGAGCAGTTCTTC. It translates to CASSWRSGSFRNEQFF.

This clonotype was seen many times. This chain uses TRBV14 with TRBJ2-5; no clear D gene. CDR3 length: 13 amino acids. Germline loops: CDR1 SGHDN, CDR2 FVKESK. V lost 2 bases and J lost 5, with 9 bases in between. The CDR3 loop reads CASSQLDLETQYF. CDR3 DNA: TGTGCCAGCAGCCAATTGGATTTGGAGACCCAGTACTTC.